The clone carrying this T cell receptor (beta chain) was seen only once. Trimming took off 1 base at V and 5 bases at J, with 8 bases between the two ends. This CDR3 has 13 amino acids. The germline gives CDR1 PRHDT, CDR2 FYEKMQ (reference sequence). The protocol was immunoSEQ multiplex PCR, while the TCRdb copy is restricted to in-frame clones and leaves out a portion. The sample lists about 130,000 clones; about 90% were seen once. The data are from a study of control samples from healthy donors and cancer patients. The clonotype comes from a man between 18 and 29 years old in good health. The V and J genes are TRBV13 and TRBJ1-1; D gene unclear. Sequencing input: blood. The CDR3 DNA is TGTGCCAGCAGCTTAGCCGGGAGGACTGAAGCTTTCTTT. This codes for CASSLAGRTEAFF. Full variable domain (missing parts from reference TRBV13 and TRBJ1-1): AAGVIQSPRHLIKEKRETATLKCYPIPRHDTVYWYQQGPGQDPQFLISFYEKMQSDKGSIPDRFSAQQFSDYHSELNMSSLELGDSALYFCASSLAGRTEAFFGQGTRLTVV.